This T cell receptor beta chain came from a study of T cell changes during pregnancy in multiple sclerosis (dated by TCRdb to between 2018 and 2021). For the wider study: The study looked at changes in the T cell repertoire across pregnancy in women with multiple sclerosis.

Its CDR3 holds 10 amino acids, cysteine through phenylalanine. Only the CDR3 DNA is retained, 30 bases long and in frame from the first base. Based on the germline V gene (reference sequence), the CDR1 and CDR2 sequences are MNHNY and SVGAGI. The junction carries 5 bases between V and J, which are trimmed by 6 bases and 6 bases respectively. Receptor libraries were prepared by the immunoSEQ multiplex PCR assay. The table comes from immuneACCESS by way of TCRdb, which keeps in-frame sequences with V and J called. Part of the clones is missing from these tables; in studies checked, under half for an unresolved V gene and the rest for unknown reasons. The sample records tens of thousands of clones, about 93% of which are singletons. The ten largest clones take up more than 0.8% of the sample. About this clone: This receptor's antigen is unknown. Nothing much larger sits one base from this clone, and base qualities are not available.

The sequence is built from TRBV6-6 and TRBJ1-2; a confident D gene designation cannot be given. The source is a female donor with multiple sclerosis, enrolled in a pregnancy study. Specimen: peripheral blood, collected in the third trimester of pregnancy. The DNA is as follows: TGTGCCAGCAGCCGCGATGGCTACACCTTC. Translation gives CASSRDGYTF.